A single sample gave rise to the 18 T cell receptor beta chains below, sequenced in a study of beta chain features in type 1 diabetes (dated by TCRdb to between 2017 and 2018). General findings and caveats noted by the study authors: In all four CD4+ subsets, TCRB CDR3 length was moderately but significantly shorter in type 1 diabetes patients.

These TCRs are of unknown antigen specificity. Preparation of the library involved the immunoSEQ multiplex PCR assay. The High Capacity cDNA Reverse Transcription Kit was used to reverse transcribe all of the isolated RNA, meaning that expressed TCRB transcripts were what got sequenced. Held by TCRdb, this immuneACCESS table contains in-frame sequences only and omits some clones. Under half of the omission traces to an unresolved V gene where checked; the cause of the rest is unknown. The sample table lists about 370,000 clones, over 9% of them with a count of one. The ten most abundant clones make up about 0.6% of the sample. Sequenced: central memory CD4+ T cells from blood. The receptor source for this set is a man in his thirties or forties with type 1 diabetes.

In regard to this clone: Other DNA sequences in the same sample also yield this CDR3. The gene calls are TRBV10-3 and TRBJ2-3; D is unresolved. Germline V gene lookup returns CDR1 ENHRY and CDR2 SYGVKD. Trimming pared 0 bases from V and 5 bases from J, leaving 3 bases between. The CDR3 covers 12 residues. DNA for the CDR3: TGTGCCATCAGTGAGTCAGGAGATACGCAGTATTTT. Amino acid sequence: CAISESGDTQYF.

This clone was recorded a few times. The chain couples TRBV11-2 to TRBJ1-1; D remains unclear. CDR1 and CDR2 (germline): SGHAT, FQNNGV. V lost 7 bases, J lost 5 bases, and 23 bases lay in between. The CDR3 is 16 amino acids. This CDR3 reads CASIPVGRERDTEAFF. The CDR3 region has the DNA TGTGCCAGCATTCCAGTCGGCCGGGAAAGGGATACTGAAGCTTTCTTT.

V gene TRBV5-1 combines with J gene TRBJ2-5; D perhaps matches TRBD2 (6 bases). The J call is doubtful: the DNA matches TRBJ2-7 better. The CDR3 sequence is 16 residues long. Germline CDR1 and CDR2: SGHRS and YFSETQ. CDR3 nucleotides: TGCGCCAGCAGCCTACGTCAGTCAGGACTACTGGGCGAGCAGTACTTC. It specifies CASSLRQSGLLGEQYF.

This clone was observed at least ten times. The chain carries TRBV27 and TRBJ1-5; D might be TRBD1 (6 bases). The germline V gene encodes CDR1 MNHEY and CDR2 SMNVEV (reference sequence). CDR3 size: 15 residues. V shed 4 bases and J shed 6 bases, with 16 bases lying between them. This CDR3 is CASSWRGGGGQPQHF. The CDR3 nucleotides are TGTGCCAGCAGTTGGCGAGGAGGAGGGGGTCAGCCCCAGCATTTT.

This clone was recorded a few times. This chain joins TRBV4-2 and TRBJ2-5; weak D call: TRBD1 (5 bases). CDR3 length equals 15 residues. Germline V gene lookup returns CDR1 LGHNA and CDR2 YNFKEQ. The V end lost 5 bases, the J end lost 2 bases, and 15 bases lay between the germline ends. The CDR3 bases are TGTGCCAGCAGCTTGGGGCAAGCCTTACAAGAGACCCAGTACTTC. It translates to CASSLGQALQETQYF.

This clone was counted between two and nine times. CDR3 DNA sequence: TGTGCCAGCAGCTTAAGCCCGGGGGCGCGAGATACGCAGTATTTT. As protein: CASSLSPGARDTQYF. The V gene is TRBV7-2, the J gene TRBJ2-3, with D perhaps TRBD1 or TRBD2 (6 bases each). The CDR3 runs 15 residues. CDR1 is SGHTA and CDR2 is FQGNSA in the germline V gene. With 2 bases removed from V and 5 bases from J, the gap between germline ends came to 14 bases.

This clone came up a few times. V gene TRBV27 combines with J gene TRBJ2-5; TRBD1 aligns across 9 bases. The V gene end was trimmed by 4 bases and the J gene end by 7 bases; junction bases not matched to a gene: 4. The CDR3 is 13 residues long. CDR1 and CDR2 (germline): MNHEY, SMNVEV (reference sequence). The DNA of the CDR3 is TGTGCCAGCAGTTGGACAGGGGAAGGGACCCAGTACTTC. This translates into CASSWTGEGTQYF.

This clone was detected many times. The chain is built from TRBV7-9 and TRBJ1-1; unclear D gene. Trimming removed 3 bases at V and 2 bases at J, with 10 bases between. The CDR3 is 14 residues long. Germline V lookup: CDR1 SEHNR, CDR2 FQNEAQ (reference sequence). This CDR3 reads CASSLGAANTEAFF. The CDR3 bases are TGTGCCAGCAGCTTGGGAGCAGCTAACACTGAAGCTTTCTTT.

This clone was picked up a small number of times. The same CDR3 also results from other DNA sequences found in this sample. The V call is TRBV5-1, the J call TRBJ2-7; the D gene is possibly TRBD1 (5 bases). The CDR3 is 14 residues long. Deletions cut 1 base from V and 5 bases from J, with 13 bases between. In germline, CDR1 is SGHRS, CDR2 YFSETQ. Here the CDR3 reads CASSLQGTGHEQYF. CDR3 bases: TGCGCCAGCAGCTTGCAGGGTACTGGCCACGAGCAGTACTTC.

The table lists this clone with a few counts. The CDR3 DNA follows: TGCGCCAGCAGCCAGGGACAGGGGGTAACCGGGGAGCTGTTTTTT. Translating gives CASSQGQGVTGELFF. The chain joins TRBV4-3 to TRBJ2-2, with 11 positions matching TRBD1. Germline values: CDR1 LGHNA, CDR2 YSLEER. The CDR3 totals 15 residues. J was trimmed by 5 bases and V by 3 bases; bases with no gene match: 2.

This clone appeared many times. CDR3 sequence reads: CASSRLRTDTQYF. The DNA for the CDR3 is TGTGCCAGCAGCCGTCTCCGCACAGATACGCAGTATTTT. The chain has TRBV14 and TRBJ2-3; D is undetermined. This CDR3 is 13 amino acids long. Germline CDR1 and CDR2: SGHDN and FVKESK. V was pared by 4 bases and J by 1 base, with 6 bases between. Drawing the rest from reference TRBV14 and TRBJ2-3, the complete variable domain is EAGVTQFPSHSVIEKGQTVTLRCDPISGHDNLYWYRRVMGKEIKFLLHFVKESKQDESGMPNNRFLAERTGGTYSTLKVQPAELEDSGVYFCASSRLRTDTQYFGPGTRLTVL.

At least ten counts were recorded for this clone. The J gene is TRBJ2-1, the V gene TRBV5-1; D gene ambiguous. Germline V gene data show CDR1 as SGHRS and CDR2 as YFSETQ. The CDR3 runs to 9 residues. V was pared by 4 bases and J by 15 bases, with 8 bases between. The CDR3 bases are TGCGCCAGCAGCAAACGAGTGTTCTTC. Translated, it gives CASSKRVFF.

In its sample, this clone was seen a few times. V usage is TRBV5-1 and J usage is TRBJ1-2; TRBD1 matches at 8 bases. The length of the CDR3 is 15 residues. Germline assignment: CDR1 SGHRS and CDR2 YFSETQ. V was clipped by 4 bases and J by 7 bases; unmatched bases: 12. The CDR3 here is CASSPGDRMVLGYTF. CDR3 bases: TGCGCCAGCAGCCCGGGGGACAGGATGGTGCTTGGCTACACCTTC.

This clone was counted only a few times. This chain joins TRBV28 and TRBJ2-4; 11 bases are a match to TRBD1. The CDR3 sequence is 15 residues long. The germline gives CDR1 MDHEN, CDR2 SYDVKM. The V gene end was trimmed by 7 bases and the J gene end by 9 bases; junction bases not matched to a gene: 11. The CDR3 nucleotides read TGTGCCAGCACCCCCTCGGACAGGGGGCAAAGCATTCAGTACTTC. This translates into CASTPSDRGQSIQYF.

This clone was counted only a few times. The V call is TRBV6-1, the J call TRBJ1-5; TRBD1 agrees at 7 bases. The CDR3 is made up of 15 amino acids. The V gene's germline CDR1 is MNHNS and CDR2 SASEGT. Trimming took 5 bases from V and 6 from J; bases not matched to a gene: 10. CDR3 coding DNA: TGTGCCAGCAGTAGGATAACAGGGGATGGTCAGCCCCAGCATTTT. Protein sequence: CASSRITGDGQPQHF.

The chain couples TRBV7-2 to TRBJ2-3, with D tentatively TRBD2 (5 bases). The germline V gene has CDR1 SGHTA and CDR2 FQGNSA. The CDR3 extends over 13 amino acids. Between the trimmed V and J ends, which lost 3 bases and 4 bases, there was a span of 8 bases. This chain's CDR3 is CASSFGESDTQYF. DNA of the CDR3: TGTGCCAGCAGCTTCGGGGAGTCAGATACGCAGTATTTT.

This chain joins TRBV15 and TRBJ2-7; D possibly corresponds to TRBD1 (7 bases). The CDR3 has 15 amino acids. The germline V gene encodes CDR1 LNHNV and CDR2 YYDKDF (reference sequence). Deletions cut 4 bases from V and 5 bases from J, with 18 bases between. This CDR3 reads CATSIQNRGGNEQYF. The CDR3 region has the DNA TGTGCCACCAGCATACAGAACAGGGGAGGCAACGAGCAGTACTTC.

The chain combines TRBV7-2 with TRBJ1-5; D is unclear. Trimming took 1 base from V and 4 from J, leaving 2 bases between them. The CDR3 is made up of 12 amino acids. The V gene's germline CDR1 is SGHTA and CDR2 FQGNSA. CDR3 nucleotides: TGTGCCAGCAGCTTAGGGAATCAGCCCCAGCATTTT. As protein: CASSLGNQPQHF. Together with reference TRBV7-2 and TRBJ1-5, the CDR3 gives the full variable domain: GAGVSQSPSNKVTEKGKDVELRCDPISGHTALYWYRQSLGQGLEFLIYFQGNSAPDKSGLPSDRFSAERTGGSVSTLTIQRTQQEDSAVYLCASSLGNQPQHFGDGTRLSIL.